These 13 T cell receptor beta chains originate from one sample sequenced in a study of breast tumors, draining lymph nodes, adjacent tissues. Samples came from axillary lymph nodes draining the breast cancer. In TCRdb, the multiplex PCR reads were re-called with MiXCR into one record per CDR3 protein. The sample holds about 140,000 distinct CDR3 sequences, approximately 20% seen once. Source material: axillary lymph node tissue. The receptors were gathered from a female donor with breast cancer. Some clones in this sample may be carry-over from other donors' samples.

This sequence joins TRBV5-4 and TRBJ1-2; D unresolved. The CDR3 covers 13 residues. CDR1 and CDR2 (germline): SGHNT, YYREEE (reference sequence). Deletions cut 3 bases from V and 4 bases from J, with 10 bases between. CDR3 DNA: TGTGCCAGCAGCTCGGACGGAACCTATGGCTACACCTTC. Its translation: CASSSDGTYGYTF.

The rearrangement uses TRBV6-5 and TRBJ2-2; D is possibly TRBD1 (6 bases). This CDR3 region has 15 residues. V was trimmed by 6 bases and J by 6 bases, leaving 17 bases between them. Germline V gives CDR1 MNHEY, CDR2 SVGAGI. The CDR3 region has the DNA TGTGCCAGCAGCCAGCAAACAGGGACGGCCGGGGAGCTGTTTTTT. Residues: CASSQQTGTAGELFF.

CDR3 region: CASSLGKSGYTF. The CDR3 DNA is TGTGCCAGCAGCTTGGGAAAATCTGGCTACACCTTC. The genes are TRBV5-6 and TRBJ1-2; the D is unclear. This CDR3 spans 12 amino acids. Trimming removed 0 bases from V and 7 bases from J, with 7 bases in between. Per germline, CDR1 SGHDT and CDR2 YYEEEE.

With regard to this clonotype: A clone one base away is much larger, so this may be a read error. This chain connects TRBV12-3 or TRBV12-4 to TRBJ1-5; 7 nucleotides align to TRBD1. The CDR3 has 14 amino acids. J lost 10 bases, V lost 3 bases, and 9 bases had no gene match. The CDR3 here is CASSFRGQSSPQHF. The CDR3, as DNA: TGTGCCAGCAGTTTTCGGGGACAGTCCTCTCCCCAGCATTTT.

This clonotype appeared many times. CDR3 in amino acids: CSARDFRGAVDTQYF. Here the CDR3 DNA reads TGCAGTGCTAGAGATTTTCGGGGAGCGGTAGATACGCAGTATTTT. V is TRBV20-1 and J is TRBJ2-3; D perhaps matches TRBD2 (5 bases). V lost 0 bases, J lost 5 bases, and 15 bases lay in between. This CDR3 is 15 amino acids long. The germline CDR1 and CDR2 sequences are DFQATT and SNEGSKA (reference sequence).

This clonotype was observed many times. The CDR3 reads CASRKEIDRATYEQYF. CDR3 in DNA: TGTGCCAGCAGAAAAGAGATAGACAGGGCCACCTACGAGCAGTACTTC. The chain has TRBV5-6 and TRBJ2-7, with 7 bases identical to TRBD1. V shed 5 bases and J 2 bases; nucleotides not matched to a gene: 13. Germline V lookup: CDR1 SGHDT, CDR2 YYEEEE. This CDR3 spans 16 amino acids.

This clonotype was seen many times. This chain links TRBV9 with TRBJ2-3; D is possibly TRBD1 (6 bases). Germline loops: CDR1 SGDLS, CDR2 YYNGEE. Trimming cost V 0 bases and J 4 bases, with 12 bases left between them. This CDR3 comprises 15 residues. For the CDR3, the DNA is TGTGCCAGCAGCGTAGGGGGGCTAGAGTCAGATACGCAGTATTTT. This translates into CASSVGGLESDTQYF.

Ten or more counts support this clonotype. This rearrangement joins TRBV18 to TRBJ2-7; tentatively, D is TRBD2 (5 bases). This CDR3 is built from 12 residues. Germline V gene lookup returns CDR1 KGHSH and CDR2 LQKENI. The V and J ends lost 4 bases and 3 bases respectively, with 7 bases between them. The CDR3 is CASSLSDYEQYF. CDR3 DNA sequence: TGTGCCAGCTCACTTAGCGACTACGAGCAGTACTTC. The complete variable domain, with remaining parts taken from reference TRBV18 and TRBJ2-7, reads NAGVMQNPRHLVRRRGQEARLRCSPMKGHSHVYWYRQLPEEGLKFMVYLQKENIIDESGMPKERFSAEFPKEGPSILRIQQVVRGDSAAYFCASSLSDYEQYFGPGTRLTVT.

In its sample, this clonotype was seen once. The chain couples TRBV6-2 or TRBV6-3 to TRBJ2-4; 9 nucleotides match TRBD1. Looked up from germline, CDR1 is MNHEY and CDR2 is SVGEGT. CDR3 length equals 20 residues. V gave up 7 bases and J gave up 3 bases; unmatched junction bases: 22. The CDR3 protein is CASKTPTGQGSVFRKNIQYF. CDR3 DNA sequence: TGTGCCAGCAAAACACCAACGGGACAGGGTTCTGTATTTCGCAAAAACATTCAGTACTTC.

This clonotype was observed at least ten times. The chain couples TRBV5-5 to TRBJ2-1, with 7 bases fitting TRBD2. This CDR3 has 15 amino acids. The germline CDR1 and CDR2 sequences are SGHKS and YYEKEE (reference sequence). Trimming cost V 5 bases and J 3 bases; bases outside gene matches: 8. The CDR3 loop is CASRFVGGLYNEQFF. The CDR3 bases are TGTGCCAGCAGGTTTGTGGGAGGGCTCTACAATGAGCAGTTCTTC.

This clonotype was observed at least ten times. This chain links TRBV6-5 with TRBJ2-5; the D call may be TRBD1 or TRBD2 (5 bases each). CDR1 and CDR2 from the germline V gene are MNHEY and SVGAGI. The CDR3 is 11 residues long. V shed 7 bases and J shed 5 bases, with 8 bases lying between them. The CDR3 region is CASTWGETQYF. The CDR3, as DNA: TGTGCCAGCACCTGGGGGGAGACCCAGTACTTC.

Comments on this clonotype: A much more abundant neighbour one base away suggests this may be a read error. The CDR3 loop reads CGASSQGEMYSNQPQHF. The CDR3 DNA reads as TGCGGTGCTAGCAGCCAGGGAGAAATGTATAGCAATCAGCCCCAGCATTTT. The chain carries TRBV20-1 and TRBJ1-5; possible D gene TRBD1, 5 bases. The CDR3 contains 17 residues. In germline, CDR1 is DFQATT, CDR2 SNEGSKA (reference sequence).

In its sample, this clonotype was seen many times. The V call is TRBV7-8, the J call TRBJ2-3; the D gene is possibly TRBD1 (6 bases). Germline-derived CDR1 and CDR2 are SGHVS and FQNEAQ. Between the trimmed V and J ends, which lost 0 bases and 10 bases, there was a span of 8 bases. The CDR3 runs to 12 residues. CDR3 DNA sequence: TGTGCCAGCAGCTTAGCTGGGGGCTCGCAGTATTTT. Amino acid sequence: CASSLAGGSQYF.